Shown below are 13 T cell receptor beta chains from a single sample sequenced in a study of blood T cell repertoires in COVID-19 (dated by TCRdb to 2020 to 2021). The library was made by the immunoSEQ multiplex PCR assay. Not all clones reach the TCRdb copy of this immuneACCESS table, which keeps in-frame sequences only. Checked studies attribute under half of the gap to unresolved V genes and leave the rest unexplained. The sample table holds roughly 190,000 clones, of which just under 90% were seen once. Of the sample, 3% to 4% is held by the ten largest clones. Sequencing used peripheral blood. The receptors here all came from a man between 18 and 29 years old with active or convalescent COVID-19.

The J gene is TRBJ1-2, the V gene TRBV24-1, with D maybe TRBD1 (6 bases). This CDR3 is 14 amino acids long. Germline V gene data show CDR1 as KGHDR and CDR2 as SFDVKD. Trimming removed 3 bases from V and 8 bases from J, with 15 bases in between. The DNA of the CDR3 is TGTGCCACCAGTGATCCCAGGGGATCAGGGGGCTACACCTTC. This encodes CATSDPRGSGGYTF.

The chain employs TRBV5-1 and TRBJ1-1; 7 bases are a match to TRBD1. J gave up 2 bases and V 3 bases, and 4 bases lay outside the gene matches. Germline V lookup: CDR1 SGHRS, CDR2 YFSETQ. This CDR3 region has 14 residues. This CDR3 reads CASSSGTDNTEAFF. Written as DNA, the CDR3 is TGCGCCAGCAGCTCGGGGACAGACAACACTGAAGCTTTCTTT. Looking up the rest from reference TRBV5-1 and TRBJ1-1 gives the full variable domain: KAGVTQTPRYLIKTRGQQVTLSCSPISGHRSVSWYQQTPGQGLQFLFEYFSETQRNKGNFPGRFSGRQFSNSRSEMNVSTLELGDSALYLCASSSGTDNTEAFFGQGTRLTVV.

The gene calls are TRBV21-1 and TRBJ2-1; TRBD1 is taken as the D call from the table, unchecked against the DNA. TRBV21-1 is a listed pseudogene. This CDR3 is 15 amino acids long. CDR3 protein: CASSNPGQGYNEQFF. CDR3 nucleotides: TGTGCCAGCAGCAACCCGGGACAGGGGTACAATGAGCAGTTCTTC.

The CDR3 region has the DNA TGCGCCAGCAGCTTGGTGCAGGGGGCGGGCGCTGAAGCTTTCTTT. This encodes CASSLVQGAGAEAFF. J is TRBJ1-1 and V is TRBV5-1; 8 positions agree with TRBD1. V was clipped by 0 bases and J by 6 bases; unmatched bases: 7. This CDR3 contains 15 residues. CDR1 and CDR2 from the germline V gene are SGHRS and YFSETQ.

The chain uses TRBV6-5 and TRBJ2-7; possible D gene TRBD1, 6 bases. Germline V gene sequence: CDR1 MNHEY, CDR2 SVGAGI. The ends were cut back, 5 bases at V and 3 bases at J, with 11 bases in the middle. There are 13 residues in the CDR3. The CDR3 spells CASSLGQYYEQYF. The CDR3 DNA reads as TGTGCCAGCAGTCTCGGACAGTACTACGAGCAGTACTTC.

CDR3 amino acids: CASSKGTANTGELFF. The CDR3, as DNA: TGTGCCAGCAGCAAAGGGACAGCAAACACCGGGGAGCTGTTTTTT. The chain joins TRBV11-2 to TRBJ2-2; 7 bases agree with TRBD1. Trimming took 5 bases from V and 2 from J; bases not matched to a gene: 5. Germline CDR1 reads SGHAT; CDR2 reads FQNNGV. CDR3 length: 15 amino acids.

The rearrangement uses TRBV2 and TRBJ1-2; 7 bases fit TRBD1. Germline CDR1 is SNHLY and CDR2 is FYNNEI. Trimming at V came to 5 bases and at J to 2 bases, leaving 5 bases not matched to a gene. The CDR3 contains 14 residues. The CDR3 reads CASSRDSPNYGYTF. The CDR3 DNA is TGTGCCAGCAGTCGGGACAGCCCCAACTATGGCTACACCTTC.

The V and J genes are TRBV7-2 and TRBJ2-5; TRBD1 matches 7 bases. The CDR3 length is 14 residues. CDR1 and CDR2 (germline): SGHTA, FQGNSA. J lost 4 bases, V lost 4 bases, and 6 bases had no gene match. The CDR3 region has the DNA TGTGCCAGCAGCTCACCCAGGGGGAGAGAGACCCAGTACTTC. Translated, it gives CASSSPRGRETQYF.

The chain carries TRBV13 and TRBJ1-2; 10 bases match TRBD1. The CDR3 covers 14 residues. Per germline, CDR1 PRHDT and CDR2 FYEKMQ (reference sequence). The V and J ends lost 6 bases and 7 bases, in that order; junction bases with no gene match: 8. The CDR3 is CASSRDRGRGGYTF. The CDR3 nucleotides read TGTGCCAGCAGTCGGGACAGGGGAAGGGGTGGCTACACCTTC. Filled out from reference TRBV13 and TRBJ1-2, the complete variable domain reads AAGVIQSPRHLIKEKRETATLKCYPIPRHDTVYWYQQGPGQDPQFLISFYEKMQSDKGSIPDRFSAQQFSDYHSELNMSSLELGDSALYFCASSRDRGRGGYTFGSGTRLTVV.

The J gene is TRBJ2-1, the V gene TRBV10-2; TRBD1 matches at 9 bases. The ends lost 3 bases at V and 5 bases at J; junction bases unmatched: 5. Germline assignment: CDR1 WSHSY and CDR2 SAAADI. This CDR3 is 15 amino acids long. Here the CDR3 reads CASSDPGQGHNEQFF. The CDR3 nucleotides read TGCGCCAGCAGTGACCCGGGACAGGGCCACAATGAGCAGTTCTTC.

The chain is built from TRBV5-4 and TRBJ2-5; 9 positions agree with TRBD2. Germline V gives CDR1 SGHNT, CDR2 YYREEE (reference sequence). This CDR3 is built from 15 residues. With V trimmed by 2 bases and J by 5 bases, 7 bases remained unmatched. The CDR3 reads CASSLAGGIWETQYF. Here the CDR3 DNA reads TGTGCCAGCAGCTTAGCGGGAGGAATTTGGGAGACCCAGTACTTC.

The CDR3 coding sequence is TGTGCCAGCAGGGACCCAACAGGGAATTCACCCCTCCACTTT. Translation gives CASRDPTGNSPLHF. The rearrangement joins TRBV28 to TRBJ1-6; the D gene is possibly TRBD1 (6 bases). V lost 6 bases and J lost 7, with 13 bases in between. The CDR3 totals 14 residues. Germline V gene lookup returns CDR1 MDHEN and CDR2 SYDVKM.

The CDR3 is CASSPGQLIAKNIQYF. The CDR3 DNA reads as TGTGCCAGCAGCCCGGGACAGTTAATAGCCAAAAACATTCAGTACTTC. V and J are TRBV5-6 and TRBJ2-4; 7 bases fit TRBD1. Trimming at V came to 4 bases and at J to 0 bases, leaving 7 bases not matched to a gene. The length of the CDR3 is 16 residues. Germline V gene data show CDR1 as SGHDT and CDR2 as YYEEEE.